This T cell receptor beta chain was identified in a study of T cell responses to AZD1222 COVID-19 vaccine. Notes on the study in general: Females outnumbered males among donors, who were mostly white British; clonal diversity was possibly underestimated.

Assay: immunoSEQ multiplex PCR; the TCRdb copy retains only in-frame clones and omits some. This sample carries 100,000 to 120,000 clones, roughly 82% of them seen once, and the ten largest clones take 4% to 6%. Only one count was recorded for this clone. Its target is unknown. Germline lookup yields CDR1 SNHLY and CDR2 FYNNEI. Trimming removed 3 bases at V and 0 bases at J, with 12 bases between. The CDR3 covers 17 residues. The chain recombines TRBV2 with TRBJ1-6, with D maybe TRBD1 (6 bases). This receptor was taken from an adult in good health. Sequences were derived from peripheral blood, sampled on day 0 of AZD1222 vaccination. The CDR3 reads CASSDRGRGSYNSPLHF. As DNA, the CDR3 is TGTGCCAGCAGTGACAGGGGTCGAGGCTCCTATAATTCACCCCTCCACTTT.